The following is a T cell receptor beta chain sequence with its context. Its antigen remains unknown. The junction shows a germline mismatch at one end, possibly a read error. This specimen comes from a study of T cells in Graves' hyperthyroidism and ophthalmopathy. Whole-study context: Peripheral blood was secured at the point of initial diagnosis, before any treatment. Study-level results: Blood also contained most expanded thyroid clonotypes above 0.001.

The CDR3 regions of TCR beta were amplified from RNA transcripts. First-round RT-PCR targeting the TCR CDR3 was performed with the HTBI primer set. TCRdb called the multiplex PCR reads again in MiXCR, with one record for every CDR3 protein. The sample records 660,000 or so distinct CDR3 sequences, less than 25% being singletons. Patients affected by ophthalmopathy presented a Clinical Activity Score of at least 3, a NOSPECS grade of at least 4, and disease duration below 3 months. Uncontrolled infection, other autoimmune disease, pregnancy or lactation barred patients from enrollment. Germline V lookup: CDR1 DFQATT, CDR2 SNEGSKA (reference sequence). The CDR3 length is 15 residues.

The specimen was blood. This chain joins TRBV20-1 and TRBJ1-1, with D tentatively TRBD1 (6 bases). The receptor's source is a man aged 25-45 years with Graves' ophthalmopathy. The CDR3 DNA sequence: TGCAGTGCTGGGGGCTTAGTGGGGAAGAACGCTGAAGCTTTCTTT. Its translation: CSAGGLVGKNAEAFF.